The 31 T cell receptor beta chains below all came from one sample that was sequenced in a study of untreated major depressive disorder. Libraries were prepared by immunoSEQ multiplex PCR; TCRdb keeps only in-frame clonotypes and omits some of them. The profile covers 15,000 to 20,000 clones, with roughly 90% appearing a single time and 0.5% to 0.65% taken by the ten largest. These receptors' targets are unknown. Study observations and caveats: Depressed patients' CD4+ T cells carried increased TRBV05-01 (Vbeta 5.1) usage versus control CD4+ T cells.

Specimen: CD4+ T cells from PBMCs. Every receptor here comes from a woman aged 40-49 years with major depressive disorder.

The chain is built from TRBV5-6 and TRBJ2-7; D remains unclear. V was pared by 2 bases and J by 2 bases, with 8 bases between. CDR1 SGHDT and CDR2 YYEEEE come from the germline V gene. This CDR3 is built from 13 residues. The CDR3 here is CASSFGPTYEQYF. The CDR3 nucleotides read TGTGCCAGCAGCTTCGGTCCGACCTACGAGCAGTACTTC.

This rearrangement joins TRBV18 to TRBJ1-2, with 9 bases matching TRBD1. This CDR3 contains 15 residues. With 6 bases clipped from V and 3 bases from J, the junction kept 8 bases outside the gene matches. From germline, CDR1 is KGHSH and CDR2 LQKENI. The CDR3 reads CASSPTGGADYGYTF. The CDR3 bases are TGTGCCAGCTCGCCAACAGGGGGCGCGGACTATGGCTACACCTTC. Supplemented by reference TRBV18 and TRBJ1-2, the full variable domain reads NAGVMQNPRHLVRRRGQEARLRCSPMKGHSHVYWYRQLPEEGLKFMVYLQKENIIDESGMPKERFSAEFPKEGPSILRIQQVVRGDSAAYFCASSPTGGADYGYTFGSGTRLTVV.

The chain uses TRBV30 and TRBJ1-6; tentatively, D is TRBD1 (5 bases). CDR3 length: 16 amino acids. V was shortened by 2 bases and J by 0 bases, with 11 bases between the two germline ends. The V gene's germline CDR1 is GTSNPN and CDR2 SVGIG (reference sequence). The CDR3 reads CAWSSRQSSYNSPLHF. Written as DNA, the CDR3 is TGTGCCTGGAGTTCAAGACAGAGCTCCTATAATTCACCCCTCCACTTT.

The V call is TRBV4-2, the J call TRBJ1-5, with no clear D. Germline-derived CDR1 and CDR2 are LGHNA and YNFKEQ. The V and J ends lost 0 bases and 0 bases respectively, with 12 bases between them. The CDR3 runs to 17 residues. CDR3 region: CASSQDTAVSSNQPQHF. The CDR3 DNA is TGTGCCAGCAGCCAAGATACGGCAGTCAGTAGCAATCAGCCCCAGCATTTT.

This chain connects TRBV2 to TRBJ1-5, with a possible D match to TRBD1 (5 bases). The CDR3 is 13 amino acids. Germline CDR1 SNHLY, CDR2 FYNNEI. V gave up 6 bases and J gave up 9 bases, with 15 bases separating them. The CDR3 reads CASSRGVFRPQHF. The CDR3 nucleotides read TGTGCCAGCAGCAGAGGGGTGTTTCGGCCCCAGCATTTT. Using reference TRBV2 and TRBJ1-5 for the parts outside the CDR3, the full variable domain is EPEVTQTPSHQVTQMGQEVILRCVPISNHLYFYWYRQILGQKVEFLVSFYNNEISEKSEIFDDQFSVERPDGSNFTLKIRSTKLEDSAMYFCASSRGVFRPQHFGDGTRLSIL.

The genes are TRBV4-1 and TRBJ2-7, with 9 bases that match TRBD1. Germline loops: CDR1 MGHRA, CDR2 YSYEKL. V lost 1 base to trimming and J lost 4 bases; unmatched junction nucleotides: 5. The CDR3 is 15 amino acids. DNA of the CDR3: TGCGCCAGCAGCCAAGCGGGACAGGGCCGGTACGAGCAGTACTTC. Protein: CASSQAGQGRYEQYF.

This rearrangement joins TRBV4-1 to TRBJ2-7; 9 bases line up with TRBD1. CDR3 length: 14 amino acids. Germline CDR1 and CDR2: MGHRA and YSYEKL. The trim removed 4 bases at V and 3 bases at J, leaving 4 bases unmatched. CDR3 protein: CASSPGTGNYEQYF. CDR3 DNA sequence: TGCGCCAGCAGCCCCGGGACAGGGAACTACGAGCAGTACTTC.

The V call is TRBV7-2, the J call TRBJ2-6; D gene ambiguous. The CDR3 runs to 16 residues. Germline CDR1 reads SGHTA; CDR2 reads FQGNSA. Trimming removed 2 bases from V and 0 bases from J, with 8 bases in between. CDR3 DNA: TGTGCCAGCAGCTTATATGCCCTCTCTGGGGCCAACGTCCTGACTTTC. Its protein is CASSLYALSGANVLTF.

The chain combines TRBV4-1 with TRBJ1-4; D unclear. Trimming removed 5 bases from V and 0 bases from J, with 10 bases in between. Germline V lookup: CDR1 MGHRA, CDR2 YSYEKL. This CDR3 spans 15 amino acids. CDR3 sequence reads: CASSYEGTTNEKLFF. As DNA, the CDR3 is TGCGCCAGCAGCTACGAAGGGACAACTAATGAAAAACTGTTTTTT.

This clone appeared once. The J gene is TRBJ2-4, the V gene TRBV30; weak D call: TRBD1 (6 bases). The CDR3 sequence is 14 residues long. Trimming removed 3 bases at V and 8 bases at J, with 17 bases between. Germline V gene lookup returns CDR1 GTSNPN and CDR2 SVGIG (reference sequence). CDR3 in DNA: TGTGCCTGGAGCCCAGGGGCGCGGCGAGACATTCAGTACTTC. This encodes CAWSPGARRDIQYF.

The chain employs TRBV5-4 and TRBJ1-5; D is perhaps TRBD1 (5 bases). Trimming pared 0 bases from V and 0 bases from J, leaving 10 bases between. CDR1 and CDR2 from the germline V gene are SGHNT and YYREEE (reference sequence). The CDR3 sequence is 16 residues long. As DNA, the CDR3 is TGTGCCAGCAGCTTGGGGGGGTTACTTAGCAATCAGCCCCAGCATTTT. It is translated as CASSLGGLLSNQPQHF.

The chain links TRBV9 to TRBJ2-1; 7 bases align to TRBD2. Germline CDR1 reads SGDLS; CDR2 reads YYNGEE. Unmatched junction bases numbered 1, after V lost 0 bases and J lost 10 bases. There are 12 residues in the CDR3. CDR3 loop: CASSVGDYEQFF. The CDR3 region has the DNA TGTGCCAGCAGCGTAGGGGACTACGAGCAGTTCTTC.

V is TRBV19 and J is TRBJ1-2; D not resolved. This CDR3 is 11 amino acids long. Deletions cut 5 bases from V and 7 bases from J, with 8 bases between. The germline V gene has CDR1 LNHDA and CDR2 SQIVND (reference sequence). The CDR3 loop is CASSSRGGYTF. CDR3 bases: TGTGCCAGTAGTTCCCGGGGTGGCTACACCTTC.

This clone appeared once. The chain has TRBV9 and TRBJ2-5; D gene unclear. The J call is in doubt because the DNA end fits TRBJ2-7 better. This CDR3 contains 15 residues. CDR1 and CDR2 (germline): SGDLS, YYNGEE. CDR3 sequence (DNA): TGTGCCAGCAGCGTAGAGGGTCGGAGCTCCTACGAGCAGTACTTC. Encoded protein: CASSVEGRSSYEQYF.

The V and J genes are TRBV6-1 and TRBJ2-4, with D unclear. There are 12 residues in the CDR3. Germline V gene lookup returns CDR1 MNHNS and CDR2 SASEGT. V was pared by 1 base and J by 8 bases, with 6 bases between. The CDR3 nucleotides read TGTGCCAGCAGTGAAGTCCGGGACATTCAGTACTTC. Protein product: CASSEVRDIQYF.

This clone appeared once. V usage is TRBV7-2 and J usage is TRBJ1-2, with unresolved D. The length of the CDR3 is 12 residues. V dropped 6 bases and J dropped 0 bases, with 5 bases sitting between them. Germline CDR1 and CDR2: SGHTA and FQGNSA. CDR3 in amino acids: CASRLPNYGYTF. As DNA, the CDR3 is TGTGCCAGCAGATTACCTAACTATGGCTACACCTTC.

This clone was observed once. V gene TRBV11-3 combines with J gene TRBJ2-7, with D hard to call. Germline CDR1 reads SGHNT; CDR2 reads YENEEA. The germline V and J ends were trimmed by 2 bases and 0 bases, with 11 bases remaining between them. This CDR3 spans 15 amino acids. The CDR3 region is CASSLMGSNSYEQYF. The CDR3 DNA follows: TGTGCCAGCAGCTTAATGGGATCTAACTCCTACGAGCAGTACTTC.

This chain uses TRBV5-1 with TRBJ2-1, with D possibly TRBD1 on 6 matching bases. The CDR3 consists of 12 residues. Germline V gene sequence: CDR1 SGHRS, CDR2 YFSETQ. V lost 3 bases, J lost 7 bases, and 8 bases lay in between. In nucleotides, the CDR3 is TGCGCCAGCAGCTCCCAGGGGAATGAGCAGTTCTTC. Protein product: CASSSQGNEQFF.

V usage is TRBV10-3 and J usage is TRBJ2-7, with 11 positions matching TRBD1. Looked up from germline, CDR1 is ENHRY and CDR2 is SYGVKD. With 7 bases clipped from V and 1 base from J, the junction kept 6 bases outside the gene matches. CDR3 size: 15 residues. The CDR3 nucleotides read TGTGCCATCACCCCCGGACAGGGGGCATCCTACGAGCAGTACTTC. It specifies CAITPGQGASYEQYF.

This chain links TRBV18 with TRBJ1-2; tentatively, D is TRBD1 (6 bases). With 10 bases removed from V and 6 bases from J, the gap between germline ends came to 15 bases. The CDR3 runs 12 residues. Germline values: CDR1 KGHSH, CDR2 LQKENI. CDR3 loop: CATSRGTHGYTF. The CDR3 DNA reads TGTGCCACCTCGAGGGGGACCCATGGCTACACCTTC.

In this sample, this clone turned up once. The chain's CDR3 is CASSLRGTASSGFRITF. The DNA of the CDR3 is TGTGCCAGCAGTTTAAGAGGGACAGCCTCGAGCGGTTTCAGGATTACCTTC. The genes are TRBV28 and TRBJ1-2; 7 positions match TRBD1. CDR3 length equals 17 residues. J gave up 14 bases and V 2 bases, and 23 bases lay outside the gene matches. The germline CDR1 and CDR2 sequences are MDHEN and SYDVKM.

In its sample, this clone was seen a few times. This rearrangement joins TRBV7-9 to TRBJ1-5; no clear D. The CDR3 contains 15 residues. CDR1 is SEHNR and CDR2 is FQNEAQ in the germline V gene (reference sequence). V was pared by 5 bases and J by 4 bases, with 15 bases between. CDR3 loop: CASSPPGGRNQPQHF. The CDR3 DNA is TGTGCCAGCAGCCCCCCGGGAGGCCGTAATCAGCCCCAGCATTTT.

The chain links TRBV10-3 to TRBJ2-1; D not resolved. V lost 1 base to trimming and J lost 5 bases, with 3 bases between them. The CDR3 contains 12 residues. Per germline, CDR1 ENHRY and CDR2 SYGVKD. CDR3 region: CAISEYNNEQFF. The CDR3, as DNA: TGTGCCATCAGTGAGTACAACAATGAGCAGTTCTTC.

This chain connects TRBV10-3 to TRBJ1-2; a possible D gene is TRBD1 (5 bases). The V gene's germline CDR1 is ENHRY and CDR2 SYGVKD. V was clipped by 10 bases and J by 4 bases, with 13 bases between them. This CDR3 comprises 12 residues. The CDR3, as DNA: TGTGCCACCTCGACAGAACCCTATGGCTACACCTTC. Translating gives CATSTEPYGYTF.

This clone has just one count. The chain employs TRBV5-1 and TRBJ2-1, with 12 positions matching TRBD2. V lost 4 bases to trimming and J lost 9 bases; unmatched junction nucleotides: 8. Germline V lookup: CDR1 SGHRS, CDR2 YFSETQ. The CDR3 spans 15 residues. The CDR3 region is CASSTRTSGAREQFF. The CDR3 DNA reads as TGCGCCAGCAGCACACGGACTAGCGGGGCACGTGAGCAGTTCTTC.

V usage is TRBV4-2 and J usage is TRBJ2-1; 10 positions agree with TRBD2. V lost 0 bases to trimming and J lost 7 bases; unmatched junction nucleotides: 6. Germline values: CDR1 LGHNA, CDR2 YNFKEQ. The CDR3 is 16 residues long. This CDR3 reads CASSQDELAGINEQFF. CDR3 DNA sequence: TGTGCCAGCAGCCAAGATGAACTAGCGGGGATTAATGAGCAGTTCTTC.

The chain uses TRBV5-1 and TRBJ2-3, with 8 positions matching TRBD1. The CDR3 totals 16 residues. Losses at the gene ends were 2 bases for V and 2 bases for J; bases not matched to a gene: 7. Germline values: CDR1 SGHRS, CDR2 YFSETQ. The CDR3 reads CASSLGQGIITDTQYF. The CDR3 DNA follows: TGCGCCAGCAGCTTAGGACAGGGTATAATCACAGATACGCAGTATTTT.

The chain employs TRBV9 and TRBJ2-7; D uncertain. The CDR3 runs to 14 residues. V dropped 3 bases and J dropped 6 bases, with 16 bases sitting between them. Germline V CDR1 and CDR2: SGDLS, YYNGEE. Here the CDR3 reads CASSAAARLSEQYF. For the CDR3, the DNA is TGTGCCAGCAGCGCCGCTGCACGACTCAGCGAGCAGTACTTC.

This chain links TRBV19 with TRBJ2-5; D gene uncertain. Germline lookup yields CDR1 LNHDA and CDR2 SQIVND (reference sequence). V gave up 1 base and J gave up 6 bases, with 9 bases separating them. The CDR3 loop spans 13 amino acids. The CDR3 sequence is CASSIGVMKTQYF. Here the CDR3 DNA reads TGTGCCAGTAGTATAGGTGTGATGAAGACCCAGTACTTC.

CDR3 in DNA: TGCGCCAGCAGCTTTGAGACAGGGGGTGAGACCCAGTACTTC. Its protein product is CASSFETGGETQYF. The rearrangement links TRBV5-1 to TRBJ2-5, with 9 bases that match TRBD1. Trimming cost V 2 bases and J 5 bases; bases outside gene matches: 4. The CDR3 spans 14 residues. Germline CDR1 reads SGHRS; CDR2 reads YFSETQ.

V usage is TRBV11-3 and J usage is TRBJ2-1, with TRBD2 matching 10 bases. The J segment lost 4 bases and the V segment lost 0 bases, leaving 6 bases of the junction unmatched. The V gene's germline CDR1 is SGHNT and CDR2 YENEEA. The CDR3 totals 17 residues. The CDR3 region has the DNA TGTGCCAGCAGCTTAGATTTAAGCGGGGGGGCGTACAATGAGCAGTTCTTC. Amino acids: CASSLDLSGGAYNEQFF.